A single T cell receptor beta chain is shown here with its context. This clonotype was counted ten times or more. This receptor's antigen is unknown. Base qualities were left out, and no much larger clone turns up one base away. Interpreted using the paper, the time point label stands for: sample taken at primary tumor resection. Samples were obtained from 72 patients with early-stage, untreated non-small cell lung cancer from the lung TRACERx cohort. For TCR sequencing, whole RNA was extracted from tumor and nontumor lung tissue, or from cryopreserved PBMC samples, and no cell sorting was done. A patient was chosen for TCR sequencing only when enough RNA was available from at least two tumor regions. Library method: 5' RACE. The sequencing machine was a NextSeq 500. In the TCR library protocol, a unique molecular identifier was attached to each TCR cDNA molecule so that PCR and sequencing errors could be corrected. The study's processing was this. TCR identification, UMI-based error correction and CDR3 extraction were all carried out with Decombinator tools. TCRs above a frequency of 2 per 1,000, corresponding to the top 1% of the tumor frequency distribution, were defined as expanded. Renyi diversity was calculated using the R vegan package after each repertoire was subsampled 100 times to 5,000 TCRs. CDR3 similarity networks were built from amino acid triplet string-kernel similarity, with CDR3s being connected when pairwise similarity was above 0.82. TCRdb redid the processing of the public reads, applying fastp at Q25 and MiXCR, and retained in-frame beta chains. Entries that share a CDR3 protein sequence are merged under the most common genes and DNA. The V and J calls here are based on TCRdb, not the publication. The sample table contains more than 60,000 distinct CDR3 sequences; only one count was recorded for approximately 8% of them. 6% to 7% of the sample lies in the top ten.

These data come from a study of spatial heterogeneity in lung cancer (dated by TCRdb to about 2019). Describing the broader study: Beta-chain transcripts were consistently detected in greater numbers than alpha-chain transcripts, which likely reflects a higher abundance of beta-chain transcripts. In the raw uncorrected reads, each unique combination of TCR and UMI appeared more than ten times on average. TCR alpha and beta repertoires were quantitatively compared across multiple tumor regions, matched nontumor lung and blood in non-small cell lung cancer. TCR repertoire features were related to nonsynonymous mutation counts determined by whole-exome sequencing of tumor tissue. At surgery, about 210 tumor regions, 61 to 75 matched nontumor lung samples and 45 to 60 PBMC samples were TCR-sequenced for both alpha and beta chains. The study at large found these results: Ubiquitous expanded tumor TCRs were found in blood more often at tumor resection than at routine follow-up. Confirming at a functional level the hypothesis that regional TCRs recognize regional mutations was considered to require additional single-cell paired TCR alpha and beta sequencing.

Looking up the germline V gene yields CDR1 SGHVS and CDR2 FNYEAQ. The junction shows trimming of 1 base on V and 1 base on J, plus 4 bases between the germline ends. The CDR3 measures 14 amino acids from cysteine to phenylalanine. The only DNA kept is the CDR3, 42 bases in frame from the first base. The V and J segments used are TRBV7-6 and TRBJ2-2, with the D gene too uncertain to name. The source was PBMCs, collected at surgery. The clonotype comes from a male donor with early-stage non-small cell lung cancer. The nucleotide sequence reads TGTGCCAGCAGCTTAGGGCGGAACACCGGGGAGCTGTTTTTT. Its amino acids are CASSLGRNTGELFF.